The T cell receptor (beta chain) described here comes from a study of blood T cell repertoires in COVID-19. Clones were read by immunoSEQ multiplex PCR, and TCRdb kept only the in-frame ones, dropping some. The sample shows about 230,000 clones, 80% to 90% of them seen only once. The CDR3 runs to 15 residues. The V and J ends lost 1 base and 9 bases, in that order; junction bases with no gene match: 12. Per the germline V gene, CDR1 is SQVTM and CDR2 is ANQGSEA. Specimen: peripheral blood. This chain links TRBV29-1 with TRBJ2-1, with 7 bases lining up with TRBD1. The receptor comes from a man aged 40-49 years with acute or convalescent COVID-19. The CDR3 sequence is CSVEAPRGPVGEQFF. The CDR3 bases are TGCAGCGTTGAAGCACCAAGGGGGCCCGTCGGTGAGCAGTTCTTC.